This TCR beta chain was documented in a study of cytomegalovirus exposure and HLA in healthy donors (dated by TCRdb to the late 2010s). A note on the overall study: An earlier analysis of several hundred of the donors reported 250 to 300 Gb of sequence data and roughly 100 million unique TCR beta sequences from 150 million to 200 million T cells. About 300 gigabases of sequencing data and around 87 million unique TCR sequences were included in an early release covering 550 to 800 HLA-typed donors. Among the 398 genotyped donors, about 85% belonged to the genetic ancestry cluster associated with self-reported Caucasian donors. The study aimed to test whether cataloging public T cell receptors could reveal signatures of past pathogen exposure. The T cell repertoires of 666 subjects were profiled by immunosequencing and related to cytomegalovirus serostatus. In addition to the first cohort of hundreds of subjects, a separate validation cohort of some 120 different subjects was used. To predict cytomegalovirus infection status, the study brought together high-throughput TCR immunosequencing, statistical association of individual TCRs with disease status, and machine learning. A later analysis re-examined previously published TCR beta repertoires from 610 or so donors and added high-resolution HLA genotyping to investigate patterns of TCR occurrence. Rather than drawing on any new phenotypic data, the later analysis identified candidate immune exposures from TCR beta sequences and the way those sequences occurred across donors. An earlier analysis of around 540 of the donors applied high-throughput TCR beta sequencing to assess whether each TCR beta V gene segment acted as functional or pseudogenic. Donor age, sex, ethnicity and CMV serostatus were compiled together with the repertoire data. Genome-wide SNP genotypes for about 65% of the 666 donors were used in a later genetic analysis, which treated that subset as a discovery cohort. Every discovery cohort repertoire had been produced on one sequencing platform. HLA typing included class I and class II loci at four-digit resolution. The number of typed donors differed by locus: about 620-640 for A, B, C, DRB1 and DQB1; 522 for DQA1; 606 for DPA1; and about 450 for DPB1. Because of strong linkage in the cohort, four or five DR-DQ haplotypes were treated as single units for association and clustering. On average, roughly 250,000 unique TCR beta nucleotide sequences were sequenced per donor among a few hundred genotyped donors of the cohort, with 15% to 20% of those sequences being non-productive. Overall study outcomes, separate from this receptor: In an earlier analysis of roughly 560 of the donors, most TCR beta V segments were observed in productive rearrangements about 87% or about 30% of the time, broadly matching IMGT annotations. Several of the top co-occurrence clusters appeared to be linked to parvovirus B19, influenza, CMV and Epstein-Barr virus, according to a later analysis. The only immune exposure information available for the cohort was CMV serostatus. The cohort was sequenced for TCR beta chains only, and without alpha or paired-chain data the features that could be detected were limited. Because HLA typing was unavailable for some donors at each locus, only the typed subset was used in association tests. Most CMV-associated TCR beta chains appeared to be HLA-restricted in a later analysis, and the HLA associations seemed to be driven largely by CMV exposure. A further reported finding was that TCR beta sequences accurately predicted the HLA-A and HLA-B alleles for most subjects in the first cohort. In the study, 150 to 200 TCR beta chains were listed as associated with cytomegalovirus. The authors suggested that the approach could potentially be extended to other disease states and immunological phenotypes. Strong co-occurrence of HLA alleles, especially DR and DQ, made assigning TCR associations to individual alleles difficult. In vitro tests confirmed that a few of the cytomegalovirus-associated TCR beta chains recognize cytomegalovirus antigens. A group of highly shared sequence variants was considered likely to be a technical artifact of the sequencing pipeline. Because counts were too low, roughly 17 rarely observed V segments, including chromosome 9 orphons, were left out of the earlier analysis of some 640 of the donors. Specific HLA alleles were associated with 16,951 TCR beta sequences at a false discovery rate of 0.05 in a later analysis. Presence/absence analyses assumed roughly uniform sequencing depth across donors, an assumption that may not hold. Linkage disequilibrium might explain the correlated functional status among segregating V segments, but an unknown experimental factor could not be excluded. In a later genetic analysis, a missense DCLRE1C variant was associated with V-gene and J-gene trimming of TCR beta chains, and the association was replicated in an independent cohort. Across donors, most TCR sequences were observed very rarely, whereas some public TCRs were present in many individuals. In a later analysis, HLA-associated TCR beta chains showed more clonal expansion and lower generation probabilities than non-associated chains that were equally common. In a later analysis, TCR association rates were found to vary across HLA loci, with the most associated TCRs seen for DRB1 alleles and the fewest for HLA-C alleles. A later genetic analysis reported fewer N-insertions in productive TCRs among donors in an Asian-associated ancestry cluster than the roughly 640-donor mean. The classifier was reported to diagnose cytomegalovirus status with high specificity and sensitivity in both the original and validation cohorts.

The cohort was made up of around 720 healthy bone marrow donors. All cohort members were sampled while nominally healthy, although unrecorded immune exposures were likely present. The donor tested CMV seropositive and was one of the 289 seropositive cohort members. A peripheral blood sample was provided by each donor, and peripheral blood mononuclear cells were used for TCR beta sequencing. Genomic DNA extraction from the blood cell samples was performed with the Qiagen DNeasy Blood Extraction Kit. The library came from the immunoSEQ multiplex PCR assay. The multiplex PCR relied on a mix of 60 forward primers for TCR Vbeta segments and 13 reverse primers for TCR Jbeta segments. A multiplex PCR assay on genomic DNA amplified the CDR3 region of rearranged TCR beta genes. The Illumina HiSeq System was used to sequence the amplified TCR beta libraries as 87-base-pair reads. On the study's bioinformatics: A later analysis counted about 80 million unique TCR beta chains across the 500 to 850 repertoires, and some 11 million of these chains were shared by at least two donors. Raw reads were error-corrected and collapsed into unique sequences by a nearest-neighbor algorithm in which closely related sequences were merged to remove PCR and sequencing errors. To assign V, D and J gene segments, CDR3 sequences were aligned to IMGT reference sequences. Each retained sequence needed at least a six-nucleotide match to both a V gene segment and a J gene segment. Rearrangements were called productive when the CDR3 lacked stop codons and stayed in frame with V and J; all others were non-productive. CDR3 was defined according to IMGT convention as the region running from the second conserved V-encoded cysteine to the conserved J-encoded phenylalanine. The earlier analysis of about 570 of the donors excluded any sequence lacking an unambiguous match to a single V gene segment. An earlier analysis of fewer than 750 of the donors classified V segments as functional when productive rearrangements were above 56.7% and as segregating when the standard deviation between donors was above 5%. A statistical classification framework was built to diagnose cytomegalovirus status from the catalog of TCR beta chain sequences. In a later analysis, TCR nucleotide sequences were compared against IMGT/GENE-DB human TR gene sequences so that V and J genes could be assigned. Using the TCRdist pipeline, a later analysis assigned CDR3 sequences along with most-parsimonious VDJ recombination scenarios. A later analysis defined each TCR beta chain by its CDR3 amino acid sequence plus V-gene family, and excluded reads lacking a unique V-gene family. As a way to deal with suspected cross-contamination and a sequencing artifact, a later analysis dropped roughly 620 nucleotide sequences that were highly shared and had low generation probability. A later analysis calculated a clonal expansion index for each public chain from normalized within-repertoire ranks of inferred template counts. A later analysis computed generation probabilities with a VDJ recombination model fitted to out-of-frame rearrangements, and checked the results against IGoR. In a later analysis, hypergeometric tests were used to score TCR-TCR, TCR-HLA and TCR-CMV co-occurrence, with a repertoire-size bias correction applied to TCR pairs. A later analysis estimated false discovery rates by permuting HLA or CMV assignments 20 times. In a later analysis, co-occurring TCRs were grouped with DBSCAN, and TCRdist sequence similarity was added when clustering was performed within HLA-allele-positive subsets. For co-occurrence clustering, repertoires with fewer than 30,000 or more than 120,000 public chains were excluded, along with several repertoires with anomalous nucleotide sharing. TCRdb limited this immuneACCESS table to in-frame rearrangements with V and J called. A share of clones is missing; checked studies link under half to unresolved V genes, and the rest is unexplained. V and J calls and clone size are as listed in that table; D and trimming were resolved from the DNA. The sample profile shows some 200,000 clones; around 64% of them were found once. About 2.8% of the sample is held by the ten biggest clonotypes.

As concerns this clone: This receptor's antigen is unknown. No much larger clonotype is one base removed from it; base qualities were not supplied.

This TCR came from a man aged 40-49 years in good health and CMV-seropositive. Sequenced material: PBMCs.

DNA sequence: TGTGCCAGCAGCTTTCACACCTCTGGGGCCAACGTCCTGACTTTC. Its protein product is CASSFHTSGANVLTF. This receptor chain uses TRBV7-2 and TRBJ2-6, with the D segment identity uncertain. Cut back by 3 bases and 0 bases, the V and J ends lie 6 bases apart. The CDR3 holds 15 amino acids from the cysteine to the phenylalanine. Just CDR3 DNA is preserved here, 45 bases in frame from base 1. CDR1 and CDR2, per the germline V gene, are SGHTA and FQGNSA.